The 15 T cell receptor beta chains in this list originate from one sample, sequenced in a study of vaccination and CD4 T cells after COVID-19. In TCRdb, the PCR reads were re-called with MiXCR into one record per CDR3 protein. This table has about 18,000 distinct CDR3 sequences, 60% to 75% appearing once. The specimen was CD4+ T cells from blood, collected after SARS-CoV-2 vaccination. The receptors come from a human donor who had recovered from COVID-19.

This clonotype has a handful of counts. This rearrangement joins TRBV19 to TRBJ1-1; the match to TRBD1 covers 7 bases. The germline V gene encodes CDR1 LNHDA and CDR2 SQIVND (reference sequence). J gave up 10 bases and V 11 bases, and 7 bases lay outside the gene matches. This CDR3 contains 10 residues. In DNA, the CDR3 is TGTGCCTCAAAGGAGGGGGCAGCTTTCTTT. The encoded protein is CASKEGAAFF.

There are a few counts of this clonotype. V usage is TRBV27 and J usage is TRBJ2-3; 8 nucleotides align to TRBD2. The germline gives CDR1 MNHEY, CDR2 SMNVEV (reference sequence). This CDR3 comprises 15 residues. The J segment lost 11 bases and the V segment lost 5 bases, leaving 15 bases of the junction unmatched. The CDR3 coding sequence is TGTGCCAGCAGTCCCCGGGGGCTAGCGGGCCAGAAGCAGTATTTT. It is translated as CASSPRGLAGQKQYF.

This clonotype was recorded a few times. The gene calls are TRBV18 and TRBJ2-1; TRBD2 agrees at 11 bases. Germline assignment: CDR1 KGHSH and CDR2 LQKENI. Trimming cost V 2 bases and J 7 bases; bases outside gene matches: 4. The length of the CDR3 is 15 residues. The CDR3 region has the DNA TGTGCCAGCTCACCAATAGCGGGAGGGCGGAATGAGCAGTTCTTC. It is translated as CASSPIAGGRNEQFF.

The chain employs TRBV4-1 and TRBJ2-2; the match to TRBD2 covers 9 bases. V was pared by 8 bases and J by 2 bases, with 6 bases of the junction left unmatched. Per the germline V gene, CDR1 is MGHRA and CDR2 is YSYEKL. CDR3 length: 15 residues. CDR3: CASGGLAGNTGELFF. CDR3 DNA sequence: TGCGCCAGCGGCGGGCTAGCGGGAAACACCGGGGAGCTGTTTTTT.

CDR3 coding DNA: TGTGCCAGCAGCCTACAGGGGGTGAACACTGAAGCTTTCTTT. It specifies CASSLQGVNTEAFF. This chain joins TRBV7-2 and TRBJ1-1, with TRBD1 identical over 8 bases. The CDR3 is 14 amino acids. From germline, CDR1 is SGHTA and CDR2 FQGNSA. Unmatched junction bases numbered 2, after V lost 5 bases and J lost 0 bases.

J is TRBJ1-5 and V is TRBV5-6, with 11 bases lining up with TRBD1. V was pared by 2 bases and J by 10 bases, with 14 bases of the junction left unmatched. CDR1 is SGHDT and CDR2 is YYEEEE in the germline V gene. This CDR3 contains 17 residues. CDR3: CASSFGLGTGGQQPQHF. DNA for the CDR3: TGTGCCAGCAGCTTCGGACTCGGGACAGGGGGACAGCAACCCCAGCATTTT. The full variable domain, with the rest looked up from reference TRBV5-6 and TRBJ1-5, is DAGVTQSPTHLIKTRGQQVTLRCSPKSGHDTVSWYQQALGQGPQFIFQYYEEEERQRGNFPDRFSGHQFPNYSSELNVNALLLGDSALYLCASSFGLGTGGQQPQHFGDGTRLSIL.

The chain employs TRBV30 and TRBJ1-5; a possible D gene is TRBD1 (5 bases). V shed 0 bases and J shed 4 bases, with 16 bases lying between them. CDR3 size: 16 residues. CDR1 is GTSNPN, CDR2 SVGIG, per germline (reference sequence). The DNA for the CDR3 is TGTGCCTGGAGTGTATCAGACAGTAGGCTTAATCAGCCCCAGCATTTT. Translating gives CAWSVSDSRLNQPQHF.

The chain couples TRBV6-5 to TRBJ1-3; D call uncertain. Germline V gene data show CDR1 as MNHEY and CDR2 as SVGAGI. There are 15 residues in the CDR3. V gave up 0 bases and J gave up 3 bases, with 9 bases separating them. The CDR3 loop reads CASSYSWGGGNTIYF. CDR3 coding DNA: TGTGCCAGCAGTTACTCTTGGGGAGGTGGAAACACCATATATTTT.

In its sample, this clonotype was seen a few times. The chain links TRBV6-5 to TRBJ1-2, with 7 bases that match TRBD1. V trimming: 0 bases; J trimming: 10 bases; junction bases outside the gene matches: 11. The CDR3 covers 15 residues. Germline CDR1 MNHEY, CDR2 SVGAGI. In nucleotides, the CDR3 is TGTGCCAGCAGTTACTCACCCCCCGGGACAGCCTACTACACCTTC. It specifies CASSYSPPGTAYYTF.

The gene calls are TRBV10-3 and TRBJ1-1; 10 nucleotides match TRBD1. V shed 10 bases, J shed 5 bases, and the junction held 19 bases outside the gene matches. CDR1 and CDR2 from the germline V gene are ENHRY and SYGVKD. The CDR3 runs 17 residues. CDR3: CATEGLTGGRWGTEAFF. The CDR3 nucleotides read TGTGCCACAGAGGGACTGACAGGGGGCAGGTGGGGGACTGAAGCTTTCTTT.

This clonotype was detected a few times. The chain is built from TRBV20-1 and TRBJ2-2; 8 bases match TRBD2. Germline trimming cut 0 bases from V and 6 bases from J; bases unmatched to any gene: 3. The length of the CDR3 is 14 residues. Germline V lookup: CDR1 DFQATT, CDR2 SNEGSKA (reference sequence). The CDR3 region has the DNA TGCAGTGCTAGAGAGCTAGCGGGTTCCGGGGAGCTGTTTTTT. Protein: CSARELAGSGELFF.

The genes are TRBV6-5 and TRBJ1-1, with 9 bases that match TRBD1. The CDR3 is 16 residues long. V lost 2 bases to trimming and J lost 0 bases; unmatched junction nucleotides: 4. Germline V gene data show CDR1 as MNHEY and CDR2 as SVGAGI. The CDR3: CASSYRTGAMNTEAFF. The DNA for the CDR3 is TGTGCCAGCAGTTACAGGACAGGGGCCATGAACACTGAAGCTTTCTTT.

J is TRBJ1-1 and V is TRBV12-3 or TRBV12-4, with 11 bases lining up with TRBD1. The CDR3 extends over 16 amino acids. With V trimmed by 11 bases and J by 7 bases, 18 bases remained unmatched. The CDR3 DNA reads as TGTGCCTTGACCCCGGGGACAGGGGGTATTGGTGATGAAGCTTTCTTT. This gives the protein CALTPGTGGIGDEAFF.

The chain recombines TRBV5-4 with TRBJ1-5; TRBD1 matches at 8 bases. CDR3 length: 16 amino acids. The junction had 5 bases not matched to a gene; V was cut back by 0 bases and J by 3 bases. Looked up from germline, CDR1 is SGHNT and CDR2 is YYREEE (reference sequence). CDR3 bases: TGTGCCAGCAGCTTGGGAGGGACAGGCAACAATCAGCCCCAGCATTTT. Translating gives CASSLGGTGNNQPQHF.

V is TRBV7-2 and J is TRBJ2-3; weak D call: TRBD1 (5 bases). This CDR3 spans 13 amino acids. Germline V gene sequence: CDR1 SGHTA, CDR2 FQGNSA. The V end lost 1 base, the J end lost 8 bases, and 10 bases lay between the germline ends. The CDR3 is CASSLGQTFTQYF. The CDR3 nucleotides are TGTGCCAGCAGCTTAGGACAGACCTTTACGCAGTATTTT. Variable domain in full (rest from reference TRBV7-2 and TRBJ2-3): GAGVSQSPSNKVTEKGKDVELRCDPISGHTALYWYRQSLGQGLEFLIYFQGNSAPDKSGLPSDRFSAERTGGSVSTLTIQRTQQEDSAVYLCASSLGQTFTQYFGPGTRLTVL.